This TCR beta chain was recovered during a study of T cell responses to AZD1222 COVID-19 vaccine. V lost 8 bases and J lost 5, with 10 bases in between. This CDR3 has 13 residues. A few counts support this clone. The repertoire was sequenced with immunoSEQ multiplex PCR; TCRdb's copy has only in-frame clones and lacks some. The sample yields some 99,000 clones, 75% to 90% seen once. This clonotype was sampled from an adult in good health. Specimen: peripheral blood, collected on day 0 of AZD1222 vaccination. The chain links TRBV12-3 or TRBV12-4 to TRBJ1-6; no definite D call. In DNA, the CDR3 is TGTGCCAGCTCTGGACGGAATAATTCACCCCTCCACTTT. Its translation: CASSGRNNSPLHF.